This is a list of T cell receptor beta chains from one sample in a study of patients and donors after allogeneic stem cell transplantation. TCRdb re-called the RT-PCR reads through MiXCR, storing one row per CDR3 protein. The sample lists a few hundred thousand distinct CDR3 sequences, 14% occurring once. Sequenced: blood, either unsorted or a sorted T cell fraction (not recorded which). The receptors here all came from a human donor who was either an allogeneic HSCT recipient or a stem cell or donor lymphocyte infusion donor (not recorded which). It is not recorded whose cells these are; they may come from a transplant donor. Both conserved end residues are part of each CDR3. Each record gives: clone size, J gene, D gene, V gene, CDR3 protein, CDR3 DNA. A D gene is named only where the DNA matches it firmly. Only some rows state a clone size, as once, few, many or a class for expanded clones.

size: .; J: TRBJ1-1; D: .; V: TRBV4-2; CDR3: CASSQDTEDTEAFF; DNA: TGTGCCAGCAGCCAAGATACTGAAGACACTGAAGCTTTCTTT
size: many; J: TRBJ1-1; D: .; V: TRBV2; CDR3: CASNTGRTNTEAFF; DNA: TGTGCCAGCAACACGGGACGGACGAACACTGAAGCTTTCTTT
size: few; J: TRBJ1-1; D: TRBD1; V: TRBV4-3; CDR3: CASSHGFQDRGNTEAFF; DNA: TGCGCCAGCAGCCATGGATTCCAGGACAGGGGGAACACTGAAGCTTTCTTT
size: many; J: TRBJ1-1; D: TRBD1; V: TRBV20-1; CDR3: CSALRTGGNTEAFF; DNA: TGCAGTGCGCTGAGGACAGGGGGGAACACTGAAGCTTTCTTT
size: few; J: TRBJ2-7; D: TRBD2; V: TRBV18; CDR3: CASSPTSGPYEQYF; DNA: TGTGCCAGCTCACCGACTAGCGGCCCATACGAGCAGTACTTC
size: .; J: TRBJ1-1; D: TRBD1; V: TRBV18; CDR3: CASSPSTNRGENTEAFF; DNA: TGTGCCAGCTCACCATCTACCAACAGGGGGGAGAACACTGAAGCTTTCTTT
size: .; J: TRBJ2-5; D: .; V: TRBV20-1; CDR3: CSGGSSETQYF; DNA: TGCAGTGGGGGCTCGTCCGAGACCCAGTACTTC
size: .; J: TRBJ2-1; D: TRBD2; V: TRBV5-1; CDR3: CASSRNFAGDNEQFF; DNA: TGCGCCAGCAGTCGGAACTTTGCGGGGGACAATGAGCAGTTCTTC
size: few; J: TRBJ2-5; D: .; V: TRBV7-6; CDR3: CASSFFLGEKYF; DNA: TGTGCCAGCAGCTTTTTCTTGGGGGAAAAGTACTTC
size: .; J: TRBJ2-7; D: TRBD2; V: TRBV5-4; CDR3: CASSSGTRVATKQYF; DNA: TGTGCCAGCAGTTCCGGGACTAGAGTAGCTACGAAGCAGTACTTC
size: few; J: TRBJ2-7; D: TRBD2; V: TRBV10-3; CDR3: CATGVPTSGINYEQYF; DNA: TGTGCCACAGGGGTTCCTACTAGCGGGATTAACTACGAGCAGTACTTC
size: .; J: TRBJ1-5; D: .; V: TRBV12-3/TRBV12-4; CDR3: CASSVRRDQPQHF; DNA: TGTGCCAGCAGCGTCCGAAGGGATCAGCCCCAGCATTTT
size: few; J: TRBJ2-3; D: TRBD1; V: TRBV20-1; CDR3: CSARQGITDTQYF; DNA: TGCAGTGCTCGACAGGGGATCACAGATACGCAGTATTTT
size: .; J: TRBJ1-2; D: .; V: TRBV5-6; CDR3: CASSSYRVSNYGYTF; DNA: TGTGCCAGCAGCTCCTACAGGGTTTCTAACTATGGCTACACCTTC
size: few; J: TRBJ1-1; D: .; V: TRBV20-1; CDR3: CSAGSGGAATEAFF; DNA: TGCAGTGCTGGGAGTGGGGGGGCCGCCACTGAAGCTTTCTTT
size: few; J: TRBJ1-2; D: .; V: TRBV7-9; CDR3: CASTLEGRAYGYTF; DNA: TGTGCCAGCACTCTCGAGGGGAGAGCCTATGGCTACACCTTC
size: .; J: TRBJ2-1; D: .; V: TRBV14; CDR3: CASSQGGHVANEQFF; DNA: TGTGCCAGCAGCCAAGGAGGGCATGTCGCCAATGAGCAGTTCTTC
size: many; J: TRBJ1-5; D: .; V: TRBV7-9; CDR3: CASSPTGVQPQHF; DNA: TGTGCCAGCAGCCCGACAGGAGTTCAGCCCCAGCATTTT
size: many; J: TRBJ2-3; D: .; V: TRBV20-1; CDR3: CSARTITDTQYF; DNA: TGCAGTGCACGGACCATTACAGATACGCAGTATTTT
size: many; J: TRBJ2-3; D: .; V: TRBV5-1; CDR3: CASSFSGTTDTQYF; DNA: TGCGCCAGCAGCTTTAGCGGAACCACAGATACGCAGTATTTT
size: many; J: TRBJ2-1; D: TRBD2; V: TRBV7-2; CDR3: CASSGGLAGFDEQFF; DNA: TGTGCCAGCAGCGGGGGACTAGCGGGGTTCGATGAGCAGTTCTTC
size: many; J: TRBJ2-2; D: TRBD1; V: TRBV20-1; CDR3: CSAHDTMTGGYTGELFF; DNA: TGCAGTGCTCACGATACTATGACAGGGGGGTACACCGGGGAGCTGTTTTTT
size: .; J: TRBJ2-5; D: TRBD2; V: TRBV7-2; CDR3: CASSFHGGTSGEETQYF; DNA: TGTGCCAGCAGCTTTCATGGGGGGACTAGCGGGGAAGAGACCCAGTACTTC
size: few; J: TRBJ2-7; D: .; V: TRBV19; CDR3: CASSPPGPKVGEQYF; DNA: TGTGCCAGTAGTCCCCCGGGGCCAAAGGTCGGGGAGCAGTACTTC
size: many; J: TRBJ2-7; D: .; V: TRBV7-7; CDR3: CASSQGRGYEQYF; DNA: TGTGCTAGCAGCCAGGGGAGGGGCTACGAGCAGTACTTC
size: .; J: TRBJ2-5; D: .; V: TRBV29-1; CDR3: CSVEHLFGRQETQYF; DNA: TGCAGCGTTGAACATCTTTTCGGCCGGCAAGAGACCCAGTACTTC
size: .; J: TRBJ2-7; D: .; V: TRBV12-3/TRBV12-4; CDR3: CASSLNVQGSSSEQYF; DNA: TGTGCCAGCAGTTTAAATGTTCAGGGGTCCTCGTCCGAGCAGTACTTC
size: .; J: TRBJ1-1; D: .; V: TRBV7-6; CDR3: CASSYGGFTEAFF; DNA: TGTGCCAGCAGCTATGGGGGTTTCACTGAAGCTTTCTTT
size: .; J: TRBJ2-3; D: .; V: TRBV7-9; CDR3: CASSPTYSQRTQYF; DNA: TGTGCCAGCAGCCCCACTTATTCACAACGCACGCAGTATTTT
size: .; J: TRBJ2-1; D: .; V: TRBV7-3; CDR3: CASSKSGGVLSEQFF; DNA: TGTGCCAGCAGCAAATCTGGAGGGGTCCTTTCCGAGCAGTTCTTC
size: many; J: TRBJ2-1; D: TRBD2; V: TRBV19; CDR3: CASSIGLLAGGLSSYNEQFF; DNA: TGTGCCAGTAGTATAGGCCTTCTAGCGGGGGGCCTTAGCTCCTACAATGAGCAGTTCTTC
size: few; J: TRBJ1-6; D: .; V: TRBV15; CDR3: CATSRVRTLADSPLHF; DNA: TGTGCCACCAGCAGAGTACGGACGCTGGCCGATTCACCCCTCCACTTT
size: few; J: TRBJ2-6; D: .; V: TRBV6-4; CDR3: CASSQGPGANVLTF; DNA: TGTGCCAGCAGCCAGGGCCCTGGGGCCAACGTCCTGACTTTC
size: .; J: TRBJ2-2; D: TRBD2; V: TRBV9; CDR3: CASSPPGTKRGELFF; DNA: TGTGCCAGCAGCCCGCCCGGGACTAAACGCGGGGAGCTGTTTTTT
size: many; J: TRBJ1-1; D: .; V: TRBV12-3/TRBV12-4; CDR3: CASSPLRGAFF; DNA: TGTGCCAGCAGTCCCCTTAGGGGAGCTTTCTTT
size: .; J: TRBJ1-6; D: .; V: TRBV6-2/TRBV6-3; CDR3: CASSPVDRNSPLHF; DNA: TGTGCCAGCAGTCCAGTTGACAGAAATTCACCCCTCCACTTT
size: many; J: TRBJ2-3; D: TRBD1; V: TRBV24-1; CDR3: CATSDLRDRGATDTQYF; DNA: TGTGCCACCAGTGATTTGCGGGACAGGGGAGCAACAGATACGCAGTATTTT
size: .; J: TRBJ2-5; D: .; V: TRBV4-2; CDR3: CASSQENSGRETQYF; DNA: TGTGCCAGCAGCCAGGAGAACTCCGGAAGGGAGACCCAGTACTTC
size: .; J: TRBJ1-1; D: TRBD1; V: TRBV18; CDR3: CASSPATGRSEAFF; DNA: TGTGCCAGCTCACCAGCGACAGGGAGGTCTGAAGCTTTCTTT